These 2 T cell receptor beta chains originate from one sample sequenced in a study of T cell changes during pregnancy in multiple sclerosis. The protocol was immunoSEQ multiplex PCR, while the TCRdb copy is restricted to in-frame clones and leaves out a portion. This table has some 44,000 clones, about nine tenths appearing once. Source: CD4+ T cells from peripheral blood mononuclear cells, taken before pregnancy. Receptor source: a female donor with multiple sclerosis, enrolled in a pregnancy study.

This rearrangement joins TRBV7-3 to TRBJ1-1; D is unclear. Germline loops: CDR1 SGHTA, CDR2 FQGTGA. The CDR3 runs 17 residues. Trimming took off 4 bases at V and 0 bases at J, with 18 bases between the two ends. CDR3 loop: CASSSYGGRGMNTEAFF. CDR3 nucleotide sequence: TGTGCCAGCAGCTCTTATGGAGGCCGGGGAATGAACACTGAAGCTTTCTTT.

The gene calls are TRBV23-1 and TRBJ2-1; 7 positions match TRBD1. TRBV23-1 is placed among ORFs of uncertain function. This CDR3 has 17 residues. Trimming took 2 bases from V and 2 from J; bases not matched to a gene: 9. CDR3 loop: CASSQLTGAPTYNEQFF. In nucleotides, the CDR3 is TGCGCCAGCAGTCAACTTACAGGGGCCCCAACCTACAATGAGCAGTTCTTC.